The 30 T cell receptor beta chains in this list originate from one sample, sequenced in a study of cytomegalovirus exposure and HLA in healthy donors (dated by TCRdb to 2015 to 2018). Receptor amplification or capture employed the immunoSEQ multiplex PCR assay. The multiplex PCR relied on a mix of 60 forward primers for TCR Vbeta segments and 13 reverse primers for TCR Jbeta segments. TCRdb took over this immuneACCESS table, retaining in-frame rearrangements with V and J assigned. Such tables are incomplete; in checked studies, under half of the missing clones stem from an unresolved V gene, and the remainder is unexplained. The table kept for this sample lists just under 80,000 clones. The ten most abundant clones make up about 3.8% of the sample. The sample consisted of PBMCs. These TCRs come from a man aged 18 to 35 in good health and CMV-seropositive.

V and J are TRBV14 and TRBJ1-2; TRBD1 is a possible D gene (5 bases). V lost 0 bases, J lost 5 bases, and 16 bases lay in between. Germline-derived CDR1 and CDR2 are SGHDN and FVKESK. The CDR3 spans 16 residues. The DNA of the CDR3 is TGTGCCAGCAGCCAAGATCCAAGGGGATTCTCTTATGGCTACACCTTC. Amino acid sequence: CASSQDPRGFSYGYTF.

V gene TRBV6-1 combines with J gene TRBJ2-5; possible D gene TRBD2, 5 bases. V lost 1 base to trimming and J lost 4 bases, with 16 bases between them. Germline CDR1 is MNHNS and CDR2 is SASEGT. This CDR3 contains 16 residues. In nucleotides, the CDR3 is TGTGCCAGCAGTGAAGGAGGGCCTGGCCGGGGAGAGACCCAGTACTTC. Its translation is CASSEGGPGRGETQYF.

V usage is TRBV29-1 and J usage is TRBJ1-4; D is uncertain. The CDR3 contains 14 residues. The V gene's germline CDR1 is SQVTM and CDR2 ANQGSEA. V lost 0 bases, J lost 0 bases, and 5 bases lay in between. In DNA form, the CDR3 reads TGCAGCGTTGAAGATACTGCAACTAATGAAAAACTGTTTTTT. Its protein is CSVEDTATNEKLFF.

The chain links TRBV5-1 to TRBJ2-7; TRBD1 is a possible D gene (6 bases). V was shortened by 7 bases and J by 3 bases, with 14 bases between the two germline ends. CDR1 is SGHRS, CDR2 YFSETQ, per germline. This CDR3 is built from 13 residues. CDR3 region: CASAAGTSYEQYF. In DNA form, the CDR3 reads TGCGCCAGCGCGGCCGGGACAAGCTACGAGCAGTACTTC. Full variable domain (rest looked up from reference TRBV5-1 and TRBJ2-7): KAGVTQTPRYLIKTRGQQVTLSCSPISGHRSVSWYQQTPGQGLQFLFEYFSETQRNKGNFPGRFSGRQFSNSRSEMNVSTLELGDSALYLCASAAGTSYEQYFGPGTRLTVT.

J is TRBJ2-3 and V is TRBV9; D is unclear. Trimming took off 4 bases at V and 4 bases at J, with 10 bases between the two ends. Germline V lookup: CDR1 SGDLS, CDR2 YYNGEE. The CDR3 has 13 residues. As DNA, the CDR3 is TGTGCCAGCAGCCCCCGTATCTCAGATACGCAGTATTTT. Translation: CASSPRISDTQYF.

The J gene is TRBJ2-2, the V gene TRBV9; 10 positions agree with TRBD2. Germline V gene data show CDR1 as SGDLS and CDR2 as YYNGEE. The CDR3 spans 15 residues. With 3 bases clipped from V and 1 base from J, the junction kept 0 bases outside the gene matches. The CDR3 bases are TGTGCCAGCAGCGGGACTAGCGGGAACACCGGGGAGCTGTTTTTT. This encodes CASSGTSGNTGELFF.

Worth noting for this clone: The sample holds other DNA sequences that translate to the same CDR3. V and J are TRBV18 and TRBJ1-1; D gene ambiguous. Trimming pared 6 bases from V and 11 bases from J, leaving 22 bases between. The CDR3 has 14 amino acids. Germline lookup yields CDR1 KGHSH and CDR2 LQKENI. CDR3 sequence: CASSPALDPTEAFF. The DNA for the CDR3 is TGTGCCAGCTCGCCCGCTCTGGATCCCACGGAGGCTTTCTTT.

The rearrangement links TRBV7-9 to TRBJ1-6, with TRBD1 matching 7 bases. Germline V lookup: CDR1 SEHNR, CDR2 FQNEAQ (reference sequence). CDR3 size: 18 residues. The V segment lost 5 bases and the J segment 9 bases; nucleotides outside the gene matches: 19. CDR3 residues: CASSPLSYGQDSSSPLHF. CDR3 coding DNA: TGTGCCAGCAGCCCATTATCTTACGGACAGGACTCAAGTTCACCCCTCCACTTT.

The rearrangement uses TRBV5-1 and TRBJ1-2; TRBD1 matches 7 bases. The CDR3 has 13 residues. Per the germline V gene, CDR1 is SGHRS and CDR2 is YFSETQ. J gave up 2 bases and V 4 bases, and 2 bases lay outside the gene matches. The CDR3 loop reads CASSQGQNYGYTF. The CDR3, as DNA: TGCGCCAGCAGCCAGGGACAGAACTATGGCTACACCTTC.

The CDR3 DNA reads as TGTGCCAGCAGCCTGACTACAGGGTACACCGGGGAGCTGTTTTTT. It translates to CASSLTTGYTGELFF. V gene TRBV5-5 combines with J gene TRBJ2-2, with D possibly matching TRBD1 (6 bases). Trimming stripped 4 bases from V and 3 bases from J, with 13 bases between. The CDR3 has 15 amino acids. Germline-derived CDR1 and CDR2 are SGHKS and YYEKEE (reference sequence). Supplemented by reference TRBV5-5 and TRBJ2-2, the full variable domain reads DAGVTQSPTHLIKTRGQQVTLRCSPISGHKSVSWYQQVLGQGPQFIFQYYEKEERGRGNFPDRFSARQFPNYSSELNVNALLLGDSALYLCASSLTTGYTGELFFGEGSRLTVL.

The rearrangement joins TRBV18 to TRBJ1-1; possibly TRBD1 for D (6 bases). This CDR3 region has 14 residues. The V end lost 3 bases, the J end lost 2 bases, and 10 bases lay between the germline ends. Germline V CDR1 and CDR2: KGHSH, LQKENI. This CDR3 is CASSPDRTNTEAFF. The CDR3 DNA follows: TGTGCCAGCTCACCCGACAGGACCAACACTGAAGCTTTCTTT.

This chain uses TRBV2 with TRBJ1-1; D call uncertain. Germline-derived CDR1 and CDR2 are SNHLY and FYNNEI. V was cut by 2 bases and J by 4 bases, with 11 bases left in between. The CDR3 loop spans 14 amino acids. The chain's CDR3 is CASSENRAGTEAFF. The CDR3 DNA sequence: TGTGCCAGCAGTGAAAACAGAGCGGGCACTGAAGCTTTCTTT. Drawing the rest from reference TRBV2 and TRBJ1-1, the complete variable domain is EPEVTQTPSHQVTQMGQEVILRCVPISNHLYFYWYRQILGQKVEFLVSFYNNEISEKSEIFDDQFSVERPDGSNFTLKIRSTKLEDSAMYFCASSENRAGTEAFFGQGTRLTVV.

V and J are TRBV4-1 and TRBJ1-5; a possible D gene is TRBD1 (5 bases). The CDR3 is 14 amino acids. Trimming cost V 0 bases and J 6 bases, with 9 bases left between them. Germline loops: CDR1 MGHRA, CDR2 YSYEKL. CDR3: CASSQDRGGQPQHF. CDR3 DNA sequence: TGCGCCAGCAGCCAAGATCGGGGGGGTCAGCCCCAGCATTTT.

The V gene is TRBV7-9, the J gene TRBJ2-5; D is unresolved. Germline V lookup: CDR1 SEHNR, CDR2 FQNEAQ (reference sequence). The CDR3 is made up of 11 amino acids. Trimming left V 5 bases short and J 4 bases short, with 5 bases between. CDR3 loop: CASSEIETQYF. The CDR3 nucleotides are TGTGCCAGCAGCGAGATAGAGACCCAGTACTTC.

The V gene is TRBV27, the J gene TRBJ2-2, with D perhaps TRBD1 (6 bases). CDR3 length: 16 residues. The V gene lost 3 bases and the J gene lost 0 bases, with 11 bases spanning the gap. Germline V gene sequence: CDR1 MNHEY, CDR2 SMNVEV (reference sequence). The CDR3 is CASSFRGHSNTGELFF. The CDR3, as DNA: TGTGCCAGCAGTTTTAGGGGACACTCGAACACCGGGGAGCTGTTTTTT.

CDR3 region: CASSVSQGAQGYTF. CDR3 sequence (DNA): TGTGCCAGCAGTGTCTCGCAGGGGGCGCAGGGCTACACCTTC. This chain joins TRBV6-1 and TRBJ1-2; TRBD1 agrees at 8 bases. The J segment lost 8 bases and the V segment lost 4 bases, leaving 9 bases of the junction unmatched. Looked up from germline, CDR1 is MNHNS and CDR2 is SASEGT. The CDR3 sequence is 14 residues long.

The chain combines TRBV9 with TRBJ1-3; D gene uncertain. This CDR3 is 14 amino acids long. Germline values: CDR1 SGDLS, CDR2 YYNGEE. The ends were cut back, 3 bases at V and 3 bases at J, with 10 bases in the middle. The CDR3 protein is CASSGRGIGNTIYF. DNA of the CDR3: TGTGCCAGCAGCGGGCGGGGTATTGGAAACACCATATATTTT.

The chain joins TRBV10-3 to TRBJ1-6; D might be TRBD1 (5 bases). Germline V gives CDR1 ENHRY, CDR2 SYGVKD. The CDR3 spans 14 residues. Trimming removed 4 bases at V and 7 bases at J, with 11 bases between. CDR3 nucleotides: TGTGCCATCAGTGCGGGGGAGGGGAATTCACCCCTCCACTTT. It translates to CAISAGEGNSPLHF.

The chain carries TRBV6-1 and TRBJ1-1; weak D call: TRBD1 (5 bases). Germline loops: CDR1 MNHNS, CDR2 SASEGT. The CDR3 extends over 14 amino acids. V lost 8 bases to trimming and J lost 0 bases, with 13 bases between them. The CDR3: CASLMDNLNTEAFF. The CDR3 DNA is TGTGCCAGCTTAATGGACAATCTGAACACTGAAGCTTTCTTT.

The rearrangement links TRBV6-5 to TRBJ2-1; D might be TRBD2 (5 bases). Germline V gene sequence: CDR1 MNHEY, CDR2 SVGAGI. The CDR3 is 11 amino acids. Between the trimmed V and J ends, which lost 6 bases and 8 bases, there was a span of 8 bases. CDR3 in amino acids: CASSPGYEQFF. As DNA, the CDR3 is TGTGCCAGCAGCCCGGGGTATGAGCAGTTCTTC.

CDR3 DNA: TGTGCCAGCAGCTTGGCGAGGGATGAGCAGTTCTTC. The encoded protein is CASSLARDEQFF. The rearrangement links TRBV7-9 to TRBJ2-1, with TRBD2 as a possible D gene (5 bases). Germline assignment: CDR1 SEHNR and CDR2 FQNEAQ (reference sequence). This CDR3 region has 12 residues. Trimming stripped 3 bases from V and 8 bases from J, with 8 bases between.

The chain links TRBV1 to TRBJ2-2; no check of the table's D call, TRBD2, against the DNA was made. TRBV1 is a recognized pseudogene. The CDR3 runs to 19 residues. CDR3 bases: TGCACCAGCAGCCAAGAGGGGAAACTAGCGGCTTTCAACACCGGGGAGCTGTTTTTT. It codes for CTSSQEGKLAAFNTGELFF.

The genes are TRBV5-3 and TRBJ2-3; 11 nucleotides match TRBD2. TRBV5-3 is known as an ORF, though its function is uncertain. CDR3 length equals 16 residues. With V trimmed by 2 bases and J by 0 bases, 2 bases remained unmatched. CDR3 sequence: CARSFLAGGSTDTQYF. The CDR3, as DNA: TGTGCCAGAAGCTTTCTAGCGGGAGGTAGCACAGATACGCAGTATTTT.

This sequence joins TRBV5-4 and TRBJ2-3; 8 bases align to TRBD2. Germline values: CDR1 SGHNT, CDR2 YYREEE (reference sequence). With 4 bases clipped from V and 0 bases from J, the junction kept 10 bases outside the gene matches. CDR3 length equals 17 residues. This CDR3 reads CASSRSGSPTSTDTQYF. As DNA, the CDR3 is TGTGCCAGCAGCAGAAGCGGGAGCCCCACTAGCACAGATACGCAGTATTTT.

The V and J genes are TRBV5-1 and TRBJ2-1, with TRBD2 identical over 10 bases. From germline, CDR1 is SGHRS and CDR2 YFSETQ. CDR3 length equals 16 residues. The J segment lost 1 base and the V segment lost 0 bases, leaving 1 base of the junction unmatched. Here the CDR3 reads CASSLGLAGSYNEQFF. CDR3 nucleotides: TGCGCCAGCAGCTTGGGACTAGCGGGTTCCTACAATGAGCAGTTCTTC.

The rearrangement joins TRBV11-2 to TRBJ2-7; tentatively, D is TRBD1 (5 bases). The CDR3 extends over 13 amino acids. Germline CDR1 SGHAT, CDR2 FQNNGV. Trimming removed 3 bases from V and 3 bases from J, with 9 bases in between. Here the CDR3 reads CASSFPGIYEQYF. CDR3 sequence (DNA): TGTGCCAGCAGCTTCCCAGGGATCTACGAGCAGTACTTC. The whole variable domain, remainder taken from reference TRBV11-2 and TRBJ2-7, is EAGVAQSPRYKIIEKRQSVAFWCNPISGHATLYWYQQILGQGPKLLIQFQNNGVVDDSQLPKDRFSAERLKGVDSTLKIQPAKLEDSAVYLCASSFPGIYEQYFGPGTRLTVT.

DNA for the CDR3: TGTGCCAGCAGCTCCCACAGGGGAGGCGAGCAGTACTTC. Its protein is CASSSHRGGEQYF. V gene TRBV7-9 combines with J gene TRBJ2-7, with a tentative D call TRBD1 (7 bases). Germline lookup yields CDR1 SEHNR and CDR2 FQNEAQ (reference sequence). This CDR3 contains 13 residues. V was pared by 4 bases and J by 6 bases, with 13 bases between. The full variable domain, rest sourced from reference TRBV7-9 and TRBJ2-7, is DTGVSQNPRHKITKRGQNVTFRCDPISEHNRLYWYRQTLGQGPEFLTYFQNEAQLEKSRLLSDRFSAERPKGSFSTLEIQRTEQGDSAMYLCASSSHRGGEQYFGPGTRLTVT.

This chain uses TRBV27 with TRBJ2-2, with D tentatively TRBD2 (6 bases). Trimming took 10 bases from V and 5 from J, leaving 14 bases between them. Germline CDR1 and CDR2: MNHEY and SMNVEV (reference sequence). The CDR3 sequence is 13 residues long. The CDR3 here is CATSSGGTGELFF. The CDR3 nucleotides are TGTGCCACCTCATCCGGGGGTACCGGGGAGCTGTTTTTT.

This sequence joins TRBV19 and TRBJ2-7, with D possibly TRBD2 on 6 matching bases. The germline gives CDR1 LNHDA, CDR2 SQIVND (reference sequence). The V end was cut by 10 bases, the J end by 7 bases, with 20 bases between. The CDR3 contains 13 residues. The CDR3 DNA reads TGTGCCACCTCGTTCGGCGCTCGGGGGGAGCAGTACTTC. Translated: CATSFGARGEQYF.

CDR3 nucleotides: TGTGCCAGCAGCTTACGTGCACTCTCCTACGAGCAGTACTTC. Encoded protein: CASSLRALSYEQYF. The chain links TRBV11-2 to TRBJ2-7; D is uncertain. CDR3 length: 14 amino acids. The germline gives CDR1 SGHAT, CDR2 FQNNGV. V lost 2 bases and J lost 0, with 8 bases in between.